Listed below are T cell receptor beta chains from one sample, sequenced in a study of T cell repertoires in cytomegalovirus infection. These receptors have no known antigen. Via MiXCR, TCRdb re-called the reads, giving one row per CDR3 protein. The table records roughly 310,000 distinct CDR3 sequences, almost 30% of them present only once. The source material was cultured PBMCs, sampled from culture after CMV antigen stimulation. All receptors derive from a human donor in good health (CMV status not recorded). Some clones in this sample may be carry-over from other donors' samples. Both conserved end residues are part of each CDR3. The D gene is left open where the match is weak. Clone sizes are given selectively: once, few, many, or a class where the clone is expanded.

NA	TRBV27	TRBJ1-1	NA	TGTGCCAGCGGCCGACAGCGGGGTGAAGCTTTCTTT	CASGRQRGEAFF
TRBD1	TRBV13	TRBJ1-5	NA	TGTGCCAGCAGCCGGACAGGGGTCAATCAGCCCCAGCATTTT	CASSRTGVNQPQHF
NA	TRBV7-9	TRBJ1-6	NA	TGTGCCAGCAGCTTGGGGCCTCGCCAAGACTCCTATAATTCACCCCTCCACTTT	CASSLGPRQDSYNSPLHF
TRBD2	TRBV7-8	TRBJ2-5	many	TGTGCCAGCAGCATACTAGCGGTACTTGAGACCCAGTACTTC	CASSILAVLETQYF
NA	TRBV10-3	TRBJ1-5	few	TGTGCCATCAGTGAGGCGAATCAGCCCCAGCATTTT	CAISEANQPQHF
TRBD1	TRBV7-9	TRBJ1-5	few	TGTGCCAGCAGCGGACCGGGACAGGGATCGACGCCCCAGCATTTT	CASSGPGQGSTPQHF
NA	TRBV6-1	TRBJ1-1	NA	TGTGCCAGCAGTTACGGTTCCCACACTGAAGCTTTCTTT	CASSYGSHTEAFF
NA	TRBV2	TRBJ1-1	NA	TGTGCCAGCAGAAGGGAGGGTTTCTCTGAAGCTTTCTTT	CASRREGFSEAFF
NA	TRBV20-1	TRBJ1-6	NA	TGCAGTGCCCTCCGGTCTTATAATTCACCCCTCCACTTT	CSALRSYNSPLHF
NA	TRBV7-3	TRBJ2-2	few	TGTGCCAGCAGCCCGGGACACAAGAACACCGGGGAGCTGTTTTTT	CASSPGHKNTGELFF
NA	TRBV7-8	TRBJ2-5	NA	TGTGCCAGCAGCTTAGGGCAGGGGACGGAGACCCAGTACTTC	CASSLGQGTETQYF